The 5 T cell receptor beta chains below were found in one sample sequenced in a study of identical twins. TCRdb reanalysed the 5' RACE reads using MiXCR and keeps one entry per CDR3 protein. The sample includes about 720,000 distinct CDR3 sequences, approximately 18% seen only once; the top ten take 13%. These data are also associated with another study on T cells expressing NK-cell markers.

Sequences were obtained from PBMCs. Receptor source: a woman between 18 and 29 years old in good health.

CDR3 amino acids: CASAGLAGDGELFF. CDR3 bases: TGTGCCAGTGCTGGACTAGCGGGCGACGGGGAGCTGTTTTTT. The chain has TRBV2 and TRBJ2-2; 11 positions match TRBD2. V lost 9 bases to trimming and J lost 7 bases; unmatched junction nucleotides: 7. The CDR3 has 14 amino acids. Germline V gene data show CDR1 as SNHLY and CDR2 as FYNNEI.

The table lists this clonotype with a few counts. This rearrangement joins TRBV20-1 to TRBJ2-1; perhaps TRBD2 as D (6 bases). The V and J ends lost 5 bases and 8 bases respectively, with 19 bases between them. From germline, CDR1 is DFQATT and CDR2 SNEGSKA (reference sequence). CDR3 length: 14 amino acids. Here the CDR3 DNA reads TGCAGTGCTCCTCGTGGCTCGGGGGACGATGAGCAGTTCTTC. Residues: CSAPRGSGDDEQFF.

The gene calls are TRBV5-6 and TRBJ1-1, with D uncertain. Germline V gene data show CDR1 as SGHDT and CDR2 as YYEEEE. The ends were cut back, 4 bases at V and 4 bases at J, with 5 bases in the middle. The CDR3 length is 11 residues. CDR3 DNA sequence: TGTGCCAGCAGCCGGGCCACTGAAGCTTTCTTT. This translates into CASSRATEAFF.

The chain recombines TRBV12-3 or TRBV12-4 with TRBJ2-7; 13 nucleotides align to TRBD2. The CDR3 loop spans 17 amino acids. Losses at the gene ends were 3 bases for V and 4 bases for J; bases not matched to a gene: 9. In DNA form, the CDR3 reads TGTGCCAGCAGTTTTAGGACTAGCGGGAGAACGGCATACGAGCAGTACTTC. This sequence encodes CASSFRTSGRTAYEQYF.

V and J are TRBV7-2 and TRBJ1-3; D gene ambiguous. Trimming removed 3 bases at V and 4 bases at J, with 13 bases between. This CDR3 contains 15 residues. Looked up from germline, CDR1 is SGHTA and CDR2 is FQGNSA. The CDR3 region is CASSFVSNLGNTIYF. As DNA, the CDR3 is TGTGCCAGCAGCTTTGTTTCCAATCTGGGAAACACCATATATTTT.